One and the same sample provided the 31 T cell receptor beta chains below, sequenced in a study of shared clonotypes between healthy human individuals. Using immunoSEQ multiplex PCR, the repertoire was profiled, and TCRdb retains in-frame clones only, with some absent. This table holds roughly 320,000 clones, 80% to 90% found once. The sequenced material came from memory CD8+ T cells sorted from blood. Subset: CD45RO+ cells pooled with CCR7-negative TemRA cells. The receptors shown here come from a man between 18 and 29 years old in good health.

J is TRBJ2-7 and V is TRBV4-1, with 7 bases that match TRBD1. This CDR3 is 14 amino acids long. V trimming: 0 bases; J trimming: 2 bases; junction bases outside the gene matches: 1. Germline V CDR1 and CDR2: MGHRA, YSYEKL. The CDR3 region has the DNA TGCGCCAGCAGCCAAGAAGGACAGGCCTACGAGCAGTACTTC. This translates into CASSQEGQAYEQYF.

V is TRBV7-9 and J is TRBJ2-5; TRBD2 matches at 10 bases. With 5 bases clipped from V and 2 bases from J, the junction kept 5 bases outside the gene matches. The V gene's germline CDR1 is SEHNR and CDR2 FQNEAQ (reference sequence). The CDR3 contains 15 residues. Here the CDR3 reads CASSRTSGAQETQYF. CDR3 nucleotide sequence: TGTGCCAGCAGCAGGACTAGCGGAGCTCAAGAGACCCAGTACTTC.

V gene TRBV4-1 combines with J gene TRBJ1-5; no clear D gene. Trimming pared 1 base from V and 3 bases from J, leaving 13 bases between. The CDR3 has 16 amino acids. Germline CDR1 is MGHRA and CDR2 is YSYEKL. The CDR3 reads CASSQVGWGNNQPQHF. CDR3 nucleotide sequence: TGCGCCAGCAGCCAAGTTGGTTGGGGAAACAATCAGCCCCAGCATTTT.

The chain recombines TRBV2 with TRBJ1-1, with D hard to call. The CDR3 length is 10 residues. Germline V CDR1 and CDR2: SNHLY, FYNNEI. For the CDR3, the DNA is TGTGCTACAGTGAACACTGAAGCTTTCTTT. The encoded protein is CATVNTEAFF.

This chain uses TRBV10-1 with TRBJ2-7; 7 bases fit TRBD1. Per the germline V gene, CDR1 is WNHNN and CDR2 is SYGVQD (reference sequence). This CDR3 has 14 residues. Trimming cost V 8 bases and J 0 bases; bases outside gene matches: 7. The CDR3 coding sequence is TGCGCCAGCCGGTGGACAGGTAGCTCCTACGAGCAGTACTTC. It specifies CASRWTGSSYEQYF.

This chain connects TRBV7-6 to TRBJ2-7; TRBD2 matches 8 bases. This CDR3 contains 15 residues. The V gene's germline CDR1 is SGHVS and CDR2 FNYEAQ. V lost 2 bases and J lost 1; bases outside the gene matches: 4. For the CDR3, the DNA is TGTGCCAGCAGCTTATACGGCGGGGGGTCCTACGAGCAGTACTTC. This translates into CASSLYGGGSYEQYF.

The chain is built from TRBV10-2 and TRBJ1-5; unclear D gene. The germline V and J ends were trimmed by 6 bases and 1 base, with 19 bases remaining between them. CDR3 length equals 17 residues. Looked up from germline, CDR1 is WSHSY and CDR2 is SAAADI. The CDR3 bases are TGCGCCAGCAGACCATATGGAAGGGTTGGCAGCAATCAGCCCCAGCATTTT. It translates to CASRPYGRVGSNQPQHF.

V usage is TRBV4-1 and J usage is TRBJ2-5; D not certain. The germline V gene encodes CDR1 MGHRA and CDR2 YSYEKL. V was shortened by 0 bases and J by 1 base, with 18 bases between the two germline ends. This CDR3 region has 18 residues. CDR3 amino acids: CASSQDPPVVETQETQYF. CDR3 DNA: TGCGCCAGCAGCCAAGATCCGCCGGTGGTAGAAACCCAAGAGACCCAGTACTTC.

The chain recombines TRBV28 with TRBJ2-2; D ambiguous. The length of the CDR3 is 11 residues. V gave up 5 bases and J gave up 4 bases, with 2 bases separating them. Germline loops: CDR1 MDHEN, CDR2 SYDVKM. This CDR3 is CASSPTGELFF. The DNA for the CDR3 is TGTGCCAGCAGTCCCACCGGGGAGCTGTTTTTT.

V and J are TRBV7-8 and TRBJ2-5, with 12 bases identical to TRBD2. Germline V gives CDR1 SGHVS, CDR2 FQNEAQ. The CDR3 has 15 amino acids. With 4 bases clipped from V and 5 bases from J, the junction kept 5 bases outside the gene matches. This CDR3 is CASSWASGGAETQYF. The CDR3 DNA sequence: TGTGCCAGCAGCTGGGCTAGCGGGGGGGCGGAGACCCAGTACTTC.

This chain connects TRBV30 to TRBJ2-1; no clear D. Trimming took 4 bases from V and 0 from J, leaving 16 bases between them. The germline V gene encodes CDR1 GTSNPN and CDR2 SVGIG (reference sequence). The CDR3 has 16 amino acids. The CDR3, as DNA: TGTGCCTGGACAGAGGTGGGGATGAGCTCCTACAATGAGCAGTTCTTC. Amino acids: CAWTEVGMSSYNEQFF.

The chain recombines TRBV2 with TRBJ1-1; D gene uncertain. From germline, CDR1 is SNHLY and CDR2 FYNNEI. V lost 3 bases and J 0 bases, leaving 2 bases between the germline ends. The length of the CDR3 is 12 residues. The CDR3 DNA is TGTGCCAGCAGTGAGATGAACACTGAAGCTTTCTTT. Its translation: CASSEMNTEAFF.

V is TRBV6-5 and J is TRBJ1-2; D is undetermined. Trimming pared 2 bases from V and 2 bases from J, leaving 12 bases between. The CDR3 has 15 residues. CDR1 is MNHEY, CDR2 SVGAGI, per germline. The CDR3 sequence is CASSYRWLGNYGYTF. The CDR3 nucleotides read TGTGCCAGCAGTTACAGATGGCTCGGCAACTATGGCTACACCTTC.

This clone was seen a few times. As DNA, the CDR3 is TGTGCCAGTAGTTCCCGGGACAGGGGGCCTTGGTATGGCTACACCTTC. It translates to CASSSRDRGPWYGYTF. The rearrangement links TRBV19 to TRBJ1-2; TRBD1 agrees at 12 bases. This CDR3 contains 16 residues. Trimming removed 5 bases from V and 5 bases from J; junction bases left unmatched: 9. From germline, CDR1 is LNHDA and CDR2 SQIVND (reference sequence).

In this sample, this clone turned up once. The chain recombines TRBV10-3 with TRBJ2-3, with 10 bases fitting TRBD2. V was clipped by 0 bases and J by 0 bases; unmatched bases: 3. CDR1 is ENHRY, CDR2 SYGVKD, per germline. The CDR3 has 17 residues. CDR3 region: CAISESQLAGSTDTQYF. CDR3 nucleotides: TGTGCCATCAGTGAGTCGCAACTAGCGGGGAGCACAGATACGCAGTATTTT.

The rearrangement joins TRBV30 to TRBJ2-7; TRBD1 matches 10 bases. V lost 2 bases and J lost 5; bases outside the gene matches: 6. This CDR3 is built from 14 residues. Germline V gives CDR1 GTSNPN, CDR2 SVGIG (reference sequence). CDR3 DNA sequence: TGTGCCTGGAGTACCGGGACAGGGGTCGACGAGCAGTACTTC. Its protein is CAWSTGTGVDEQYF.

The chain uses TRBV7-8 and TRBJ1-1; D possibly corresponds to TRBD1 (5 bases). V was trimmed by 5 bases and J by 3 bases, leaving 16 bases between them. Per germline, CDR1 SGHVS and CDR2 FQNEAQ. The CDR3 has 15 residues. In DNA, the CDR3 is TGTGCCAGCAGCCAACCCCGGGGGATGGACACTGAAGCTTTCTTT. This gives the protein CASSQPRGMDTEAFF. The whole variable domain, filled in from reference TRBV7-8 and TRBJ1-1, reads GAGVSQSPRYKVAKRGQDVALRCDPISGHVSLFWYQQALGQGPEFLTYFQNEAQLDKSGLPSDRFFAERPEGSVSTLKIQRTQQEDSAVYLCASSQPRGMDTEAFFGQGTRLTVV.

The rearrangement joins TRBV6-5 to TRBJ1-6; 10 positions match TRBD1. After removal of 3 bases from V and 7 bases from J, the junction contained 3 bases not matched to a gene. Looked up from germline, CDR1 is MNHEY and CDR2 is SVGAGI. CDR3 length: 15 residues. The CDR3 here is CASSYPDRGNSPLHF. The CDR3, as DNA: TGTGCCAGCAGTTATCCGGACAGGGGGAATTCACCCCTCCACTTT.

V gene TRBV13 combines with J gene TRBJ2-7, with 9 nucleotides matching TRBD2. This CDR3 spans 16 amino acids. V lost 5 bases, J lost 0 bases, and 8 bases stayed unmatched. CDR1 PRHDT and CDR2 FYEKMQ come from the germline V gene (reference sequence). The CDR3 DNA sequence: TGTGCCAGCAGCACCGTCGGACTAGCGCTCTCCTACGAGCAGTACTTC. Its translation is CASSTVGLALSYEQYF.

The gene calls are TRBV5-6 and TRBJ2-7; 7 bases agree with TRBD1. With 0 bases clipped from V and 1 base from J, the junction kept 7 bases outside the gene matches. Germline lookup yields CDR1 SGHDT and CDR2 YYEEEE. The CDR3 is 16 residues long. CDR3 sequence: CASSLAWDSQSYEQYF. CDR3 nucleotides: TGTGCCAGCAGCTTGGCCTGGGACAGCCAGTCCTACGAGCAGTACTTC.

The CDR3 region is CASRWDRGTLEQYF. The CDR3 DNA reads TGTGCCAGCAGGTGGGACAGGGGAACGTTGGAGCAGTACTTC. This sequence joins TRBV2 and TRBJ2-7, with 10 positions matching TRBD1. The CDR3 spans 14 residues. CDR1 is SNHLY and CDR2 is FYNNEI in the germline V gene. With 6 bases clipped from V and 7 bases from J, the junction kept 9 bases outside the gene matches.

The chain uses TRBV6-1 and TRBJ1-1; D is uncertain. With 2 bases removed from V and 6 bases from J, the gap between germline ends came to 7 bases. CDR1 is MNHNS, CDR2 SASEGT, per germline. The CDR3 runs to 12 residues. CDR3 coding DNA: TGTGCCAGCAGTGAAAGCGACCCTGAAGCTTTCTTT. This sequence encodes CASSESDPEAFF.

This chain links TRBV5-1 with TRBJ1-4, with a tentative D call TRBD1 (5 bases). Germline V gene data show CDR1 as SGHRS and CDR2 as YFSETQ. The germline V and J ends were trimmed by 0 bases and 4 bases, with 25 bases remaining between them. This CDR3 contains 20 residues. In nucleotides, the CDR3 is TGCGCCAGCAGCTTGGAGACCGCGGGCCAAATCGGGGCCCTTAATGAAAAACTGTTTTTT. This sequence encodes CASSLETAGQIGALNEKLFF.

The rearrangement uses TRBV19 and TRBJ1-1; 7 bases are shared with TRBD1. The length of the CDR3 is 13 residues. Germline assignment: CDR1 LNHDA and CDR2 SQIVND (reference sequence). V shed 6 bases and J 4 bases; nucleotides not matched to a gene: 5. The CDR3 DNA is TGTGCCAGTAGCCCCCAGGGGGGCACTGAAGCTTTCTTT. This encodes CASSPQGGTEAFF.

The CDR3 is CATIWAGGSPNWNNEQFF. CDR3 nucleotides: TGTGCCACCATCTGGGCGGGAGGGTCACCAAACTGGAACAATGAGCAGTTCTTC. The rearrangement uses TRBV2 and TRBJ2-1; 9 bases align to TRBD2. Trimming cost V 10 bases and J 5 bases; bases outside gene matches: 21. This CDR3 has 18 amino acids. The germline gives CDR1 SNHLY, CDR2 FYNNEI.

This chain connects TRBV9 to TRBJ1-2, with D maybe TRBD1 (5 bases). Deletions cut 3 bases from V and 4 bases from J, with 13 bases between. Germline-derived CDR1 and CDR2 are SGDLS and YYNGEE. The CDR3 loop spans 14 amino acids. The CDR3 DNA reads TGTGCCAGCAGCGGGAGTGGGGCAGGCTATGGCTACACCTTC. Protein: CASSGSGAGYGYTF.

This chain joins TRBV6-5 and TRBJ2-1, with D tentatively TRBD2 (6 bases). This CDR3 is 15 amino acids long. Germline V lookup: CDR1 MNHEY, CDR2 SVGAGI. V was shortened by 2 bases and J by 4 bases, with 12 bases between the two germline ends. The CDR3 sequence is CASSYGWEVYNEQFF. CDR3 bases: TGTGCCAGCAGTTACGGGTGGGAGGTGTACAATGAGCAGTTCTTC.

The V and J genes are TRBV13 and TRBJ2-5; 9 positions match TRBD1. The CDR3 is made up of 15 amino acids. Germline loops: CDR1 PRHDT, CDR2 FYEKMQ (reference sequence). Trimming took 1 base from V and 5 from J; bases not matched to a gene: 5. The CDR3 sequence: CASSLAQGARETQYF. In nucleotides, the CDR3 is TGTGCCAGCAGCTTAGCACAGGGGGCGCGGGAGACCCAGTACTTC.

The CDR3 reads CASSEWSTGPYGYTF. In DNA form, the CDR3 reads TGTGCCAGCAGTGAATGGTCGACAGGGCCCTATGGCTACACCTTC. The gene calls are TRBV2 and TRBJ1-2, with 7 bases matching TRBD1. Germline CDR1 SNHLY, CDR2 FYNNEI. The V and J ends lost 2 bases and 4 bases, in that order; junction bases with no gene match: 7. The CDR3 has 15 amino acids.

By share, this clone counts as medium-sized. This chain uses TRBV28 with TRBJ2-1, with 9 bases aligning to TRBD2. Unmatched junction bases numbered 8, after V lost 1 base and J lost 4 bases. CDR1 and CDR2 from the germline V gene are MDHEN and SYDVKM. This CDR3 spans 17 amino acids. Here the CDR3 reads CASSLSLSGGKYNEQFF. For the CDR3, the DNA is TGTGCCAGCAGTTTATCCCTTAGCGGGGGCAAGTACAATGAGCAGTTCTTC. The full variable domain, rest sourced from reference TRBV28 and TRBJ2-1, is DVKVTQSSRYLVKRTGEKVFLECVQDMDHENMFWYRQDPGLGLRLIYFSYDVKMKEKGDIPEGYSVSREKKERFSLILESASTNQTSMYLCASSLSLSGGKYNEQFFGPGTRLTVL.

J is TRBJ2-3 and V is TRBV7-9; 7 bases fit TRBD2. The V segment lost 7 bases and the J segment 2 bases; nucleotides outside the gene matches: 9. Germline CDR1 SEHNR, CDR2 FQNEAQ (reference sequence). The CDR3 spans 15 residues. The CDR3: CASTLEGGPTDTQYF. The CDR3 coding sequence is TGTGCCAGCACTCTCGAGGGAGGGCCCACAGATACGCAGTATTTT.